The 4 T cell receptor beta chains below come from one sample, sequenced in a study of identifying expanded T cells in peripheral blood. Produced via immunoSEQ multiplex PCR; TCRdb's table is partial and in-frame only. The sample includes 90,000 or so clones, around nine tenths of them seen just once. The sequenced sample was blood. These receptors originate from a person aged 18-70 years in good health.

The chain joins TRBV7-6 to TRBJ2-1, with 7 bases that match TRBD1. CDR3 size: 18 residues. Losses at the gene ends were 1 base for V and 4 bases for J; bases not matched to a gene: 13. The germline V gene has CDR1 SGHVS and CDR2 FNYEAQ. Written as DNA, the CDR3 is TGTGCCAGCAGCTTAGTTAGTGGCTCCGGGACAGAGTACAATGAGCAGTTCTTC. It codes for CASSLVSGSGTEYNEQFF.

The chain is built from TRBV5-1 and TRBJ1-6, with unresolved D. The CDR3 extends over 16 amino acids. CDR1 SGHRS and CDR2 YFSETQ come from the germline V gene. With 0 bases removed from V and 3 bases from J, the gap between germline ends came to 10 bases. CDR3 DNA: TGCGCCAGCAGCTTGGAAGGCCTCCACTATAATTCACCCCTCCACTTT. Encoded protein: CASSLEGLHYNSPLHF.

This sequence joins TRBV11-2 and TRBJ2-1; 7 bases agree with TRBD2. This CDR3 comprises 18 residues. The germline gives CDR1 SGHAT, CDR2 FQNNGV. Trimming cost V 8 bases and J 0 bases; bases outside gene matches: 16. The CDR3 protein is CASRGLKRGSNSYNEQFF. CDR3 nucleotide sequence: TGTGCCAGCCGGGGACTCAAGCGGGGTTCGAACTCCTACAATGAGCAGTTCTTC. Full variable domain (rest looked up from reference TRBV11-2 and TRBJ2-1): EAGVAQSPRYKIIEKRQSVAFWCNPISGHATLYWYQQILGQGPKLLIQFQNNGVVDDSQLPKDRFSAERLKGVDSTLKIQPAKLEDSAVYLCASRGLKRGSNSYNEQFFGPGTRLTVL.

The V gene is TRBV28, the J gene TRBJ2-3, with D possibly called TRBD1 or TRBD2 (5 bases each). The V gene lost 8 bases and the J gene lost 5 bases, with 11 bases spanning the gap. Germline V lookup: CDR1 MDHEN, CDR2 SYDVKM. The CDR3 is made up of 12 amino acids. In DNA, the CDR3 is TGTGCCAGCGGGGGTGGAGGAGATACGCAGTATTTT. Its protein product is CASGGGGDTQYF.